This TCR beta chain originates from a study of CD4 and CD8 cells across lung adenocarcinoma regions. Germline lookup yields CDR1 ENHRY and CDR2 SYGVKD. The CDR3 contains 11 residues. Samples came from patients with localized non-small cell lung adenocarcinoma. Regarding this clonotype: Relative to the germline gene, one junction end is altered; a read error may explain this.

TCRdb itself ran the PCR reads through MiXCR, one entry per CDR3 protein. The table shows 20,000 to 25,000 distinct CDR3 sequences, with approximately 54% occurring only once. This TCR was recovered from a female donor with lung adenocarcinoma. The CD4 and CD8 labels of this study may be unreliable. V usage is TRBV10-3 and J usage is TRBJ2-3; TRBD1 or TRBD2 may be the D gene (6 bases each). The sequenced material came from CD8+ T cells from the center of a lung tumor. CDR3 sequence reads: CGSGAEDTQYF. The CDR3, as DNA: TGTGGTTCGGGGGCCGAAGACACGCAGTATTTC.